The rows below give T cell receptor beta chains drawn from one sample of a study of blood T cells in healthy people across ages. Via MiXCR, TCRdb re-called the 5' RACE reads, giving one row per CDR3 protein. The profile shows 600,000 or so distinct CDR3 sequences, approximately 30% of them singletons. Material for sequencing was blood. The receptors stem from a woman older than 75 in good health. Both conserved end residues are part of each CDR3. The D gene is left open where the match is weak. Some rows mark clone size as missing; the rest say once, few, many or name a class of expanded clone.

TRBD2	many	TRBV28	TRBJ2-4	TGTGCCAGCAGCCCTGCTTGGGGGGGGGTATCAAAAAACATTCAGTACTTC	CASSPAWGGVSKNIQYF
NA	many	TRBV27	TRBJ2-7	TGTGCCAGCAGTGCGACAGGACTCGTCTACGAGCAGTACTTC	CASSATGLVYEQYF
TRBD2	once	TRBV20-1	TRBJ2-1	TGCAGTGCTAGACATAGCGGGAGGGCCAGCAACAATGAGCAGTTCTTC	CSARHSGRASNNEQFF
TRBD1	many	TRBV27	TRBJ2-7	TGTGCCAGCGGCCGGACAGGGGGCTACGAGCAGTACTTC	CASGRTGGYEQYF
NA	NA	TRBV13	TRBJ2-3	TGTGCCAGCAGCCCCTCGGGTACGCAGTATTTT	CASSPSGTQYF
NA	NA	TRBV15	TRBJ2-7	TGTGCCACCAGCAGAGATCTAGACGGGAGTTCGTCCGAGCAGTACTTC	CATSRDLDGSSSEQYF
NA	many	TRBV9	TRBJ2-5	TGTGCCAGCAGCGTAGATCCGGGGGCGTGGGAGACCCAGTACTTC	CASSVDPGAWETQYF
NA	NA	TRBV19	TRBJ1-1	TGTGCCAGTAGAGACCCCGGACAGCAGAACACTGAAGCTTTCTTT	CASRDPGQQNTEAFF
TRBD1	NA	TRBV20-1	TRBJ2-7	TGCAGTGCTTTACGGGACAGGCGGACCTACGAGCAGTACTTC	CSALRDRRTYEQYF
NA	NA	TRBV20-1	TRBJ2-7	TGCAGTGCTAGAAGGATGGATGTGACCTACGAGCAGTACTTC	CSARRMDVTYEQYF
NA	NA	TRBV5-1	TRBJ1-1	TGCGCCAGCAGCTTGGCCGAGACTTACACTGAAGCTTTCTTT	CASSLAETYTEAFF
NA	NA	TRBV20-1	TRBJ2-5	TGCAGTGCTAGAGGGGACCCGGGAGAGACCCAGTACTTC	CSARGDPGETQYF
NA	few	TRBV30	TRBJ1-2	TGTTCCATGGAGGGGAACTATGGCTACACCTTC	CSMEGNYGYTF
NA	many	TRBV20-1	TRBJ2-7	TGCAGTGCTAGAGATTTCAACGAGCAGTACTTC	CSARDFNEQYF
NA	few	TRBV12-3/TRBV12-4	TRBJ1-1	TGTGCCAGCAGAAACCTCAGGGTCATGAACACTGAAGCTTTCTTT	CASRNLRVMNTEAFF
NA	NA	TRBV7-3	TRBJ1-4	TGTGCCAGCAGCCCCGGACAGCGGGAGGGTGAAAAACTGTTTTTT	CASSPGQREGEKLFF
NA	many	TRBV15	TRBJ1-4	TGTGCCACCAGCAGAGGGGCAGGGAGCGGTCTGTTTTTT	CATSRGAGSGLFF
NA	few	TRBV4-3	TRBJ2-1	TGCGCCAGCAGCCAAGGGACGGGACACGACAATGAGCAGTTCTTC	CASSQGTGHDNEQFF
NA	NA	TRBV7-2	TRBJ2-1	TGTGCCAGCAGCCCCCCCACAGGGTGGGTCACCTACAATGAGCAGTTCTTC	CASSPPTGWVTYNEQFF
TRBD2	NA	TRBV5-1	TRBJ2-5	TGCGCCAGCAGCAGCCCTAGCGGGTGGCAAGAGACCCAGTACTTC	CASSSPSGWQETQYF